The table lists the clone carrying this TCR beta chain with a few counts. The CDR3 has 13 amino acids. The germline V and J ends were trimmed by 5 bases and 3 bases, with 11 bases remaining between them. Germline CDR1 and CDR2: SGHTA and FQGNSA. Via MiXCR, TCRdb re-called the 5' RACE reads, giving one row per CDR3 protein. The table includes a few hundred thousand distinct CDR3 sequences, 15% to 20% detected once. This sample was taken from a study of T-cell memory formation after mild COVID-19. Material: PBMCs or a T cell subset sorted from them (not recorded which). This rearrangement joins TRBV7-2 to TRBJ2-7; D may be TRBD2 (6 bases). The TCR originated in a young man who had mild COVID-19 (a few samples of this study predate the infection). Cell type and time point are not known. The CDR3 loop reads CASSLSGNYEQYF. The DNA of the CDR3 is TGTGCCAGCAGCCTTAGCGGAAACTACGAGCAGTACTTC.